This TCR beta chain was recorded in a study of blood T cell repertoires in COVID-19 (TCRdb year 2020). The study in broad terms: Samples from collaborators originated in the United States, Italy and Spain and spanned both the acute and convalescent phases of COVID-19. The repertoires were made available in a free public database intended to serve as a resource for research on the immune response to SARS-CoV-2. HLA class I and class II types, where available, came from metadata supplied by the sample provider rather than from assay-based typing. The material from the prospective study consisted of cDNA or gDNA derived from T cells, B-cell-depleted T cells, or PBMCs. Subjects who had been exposed to COVID-19, were actively infected with it, or had recovered from it provided the deeply sampled blood TCRbeta repertoires that made up the dataset. The samples were drawn from two sources: the first 160 participants of the ongoing ImmuneRACE study, and approximately 1,300 subjects contributed by 6 global collaborators. A de-identified subject ID, COVID-19 status, age in years and sex were almost always included in the sample metadata. What the study reported, not specific to this receptor: Clinical and demographic metadata were provided uncurated, with the amount varying by source and participant.

TCRbeta CDR3 regions were amplified from genomic DNA by means of the immunoSEQ Assay, a bias-controlled multiplex PCR. On the authors' methods: Nucleated cell counts per sample were estimated from amplification of reference gene primers within the assay. Sequence reads were collapsed and filtered to measure the absolute abundance of every unique TCRbeta CDR3 rearrangement. For each sample, productive Simpson clonality was calculated as the square root of Simpson's diversity index over productive rearrangements. Sourced from immuneACCESS, this table was stored by TCRdb with only in-frame sequences that have V and J called. A share of the clones is absent; for the studies checked, an unresolved V gene accounts for under half, and the remainder has no known explanation. V and J calls and clone size are those listed in that table; D and trimming were worked out from the DNA. In this sample the table shows some 130,000 clones, roughly 80% of which occur a single time. The ten top clones hold 9.5% to 12% of the sample.

Samples from volunteer blood donors who had recovered from COVID-19 were contributed by a second Seattle source. Collaborating institutions collected whole blood in K2EDTA tubes following their own protocols. Collaborator samples were shipped for TCRbeta analysis as frozen whole blood, isolated PBMCs, or DNA extracted from either sample type. Worth noting for this clone: Its antigen target is currently unknown. Base qualities are missing; no much larger clone stands one base away.

Inclusive of the bounding cysteine and phenylalanine, the CDR3 is 16 residues long. Just the 48-base CDR3 DNA is kept, in frame starting at base 1. The germline ends are 15 bases apart after V is trimmed by 2 bases and J by 4 bases. CDR1 ENHRY and CDR2 SYGVKD are derived from the germline V gene. The rearrangement combines TRBV10-3 with TRBJ2-1; no D gene can be assigned with confidence. The sequencing input was peripheral blood. The clonotype was recovered from a man aged 60 to 75 who had recovered from COVID-19. In nucleotide form, the sequence is TGTGCCATCAGTGAGGTTCGAGGCTCCCTTTACAATGAGCAGTTCTTC. Its translation reads: CAISEVRGSLYNEQFF.